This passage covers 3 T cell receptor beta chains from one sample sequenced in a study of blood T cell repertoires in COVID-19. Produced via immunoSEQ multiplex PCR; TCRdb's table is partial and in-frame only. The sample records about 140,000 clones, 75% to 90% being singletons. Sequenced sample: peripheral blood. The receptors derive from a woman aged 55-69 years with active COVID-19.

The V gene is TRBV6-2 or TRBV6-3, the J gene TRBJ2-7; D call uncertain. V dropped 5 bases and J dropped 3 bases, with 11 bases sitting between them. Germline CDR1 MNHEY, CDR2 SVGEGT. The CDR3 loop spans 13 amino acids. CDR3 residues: CASSPHSGYEQYF. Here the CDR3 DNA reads TGTGCCAGCAGTCCCCATTCGGGCTACGAGCAGTACTTC.

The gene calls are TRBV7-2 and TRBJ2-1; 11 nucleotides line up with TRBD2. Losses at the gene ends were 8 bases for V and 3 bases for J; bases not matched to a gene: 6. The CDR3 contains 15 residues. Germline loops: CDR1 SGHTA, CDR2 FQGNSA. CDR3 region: CASAVTSGVYNEQFF. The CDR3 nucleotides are TGTGCCAGCGCGGTGACTAGCGGGGTCTACAATGAGCAGTTCTTC.

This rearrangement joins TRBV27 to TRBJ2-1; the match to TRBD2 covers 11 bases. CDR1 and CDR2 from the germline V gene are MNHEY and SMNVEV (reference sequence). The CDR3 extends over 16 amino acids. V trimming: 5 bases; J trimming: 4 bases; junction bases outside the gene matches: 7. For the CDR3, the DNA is TGTGCCAGCAGTCAATCCGGGACTAGCGGATACAATGAGCAGTTCTTC. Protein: CASSQSGTSGYNEQFF.